Many counts were recorded for the clone carrying this T cell receptor (beta chain). What it binds is not known. The sample belongs to a study of regulatory T cells in long-lasting Graves disease. General study results and limits: The persistent group shared 2,741 public clonotypes, more than the 850 to 1,000 shared by new patients.

The CDR3 spans 12 residues. V was trimmed by 6 bases and J by 8 bases, leaving 13 bases between them. Germline values: CDR1 MNHNS, CDR2 SASEGT. The time point was: newly diagnosed GD, antithyroid drugs for less than 3 months. Isolated PBMC RNA provided the starting material for the TCR library. American Thyroid Association guidelines defined Graves' disease diagnosis. Arm-PCR with iRepertoire HTBI primers amplified the CDR3 regions for these TCR beta libraries. Each CDR3 protein gets one entry after TCRdb re-called the multiplex PCR reads with MiXCR. This table holds over 450,000 distinct CDR3 sequences, approximately 12% found once. These sequences were also reported in another study, on T cells in Graves' hyperthyroidism and ophthalmopathy.

This TCR was sampled from a woman aged 25 to 39 with Graves disease. Here the sequenced sample was peripheral blood mononuclear cells (PBMCs), taken at new diagnosis, from a patient treated with antithyroid drugs. This rearrangement joins TRBV6-1 to TRBJ2-5, with D perhaps being TRBD1 or TRBD2 (5 bases each). The CDR3 nucleotides are TGTGCCAGCAGCCTAATTCGGGGCACCCAGTACTTC. It codes for CASSLIRGTQYF.